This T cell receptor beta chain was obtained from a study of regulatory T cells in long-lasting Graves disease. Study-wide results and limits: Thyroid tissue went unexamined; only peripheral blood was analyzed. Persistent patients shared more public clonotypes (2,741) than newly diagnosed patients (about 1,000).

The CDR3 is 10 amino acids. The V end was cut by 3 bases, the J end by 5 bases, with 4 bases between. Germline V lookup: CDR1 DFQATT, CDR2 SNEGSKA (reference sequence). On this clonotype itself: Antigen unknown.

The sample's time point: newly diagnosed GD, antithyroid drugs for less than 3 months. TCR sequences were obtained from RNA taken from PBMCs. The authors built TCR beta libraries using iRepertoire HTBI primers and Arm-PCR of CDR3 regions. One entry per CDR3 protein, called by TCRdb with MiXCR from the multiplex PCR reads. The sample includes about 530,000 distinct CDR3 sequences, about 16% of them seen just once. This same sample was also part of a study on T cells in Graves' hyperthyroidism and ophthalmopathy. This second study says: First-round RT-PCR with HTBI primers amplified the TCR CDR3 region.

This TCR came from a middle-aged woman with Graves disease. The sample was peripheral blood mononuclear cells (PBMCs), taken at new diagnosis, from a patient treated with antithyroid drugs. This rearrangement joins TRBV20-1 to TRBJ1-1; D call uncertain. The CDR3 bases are TGCAGTGCTAGCAGGACTGAAGCTTTCTTT. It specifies CSASRTEAFF.